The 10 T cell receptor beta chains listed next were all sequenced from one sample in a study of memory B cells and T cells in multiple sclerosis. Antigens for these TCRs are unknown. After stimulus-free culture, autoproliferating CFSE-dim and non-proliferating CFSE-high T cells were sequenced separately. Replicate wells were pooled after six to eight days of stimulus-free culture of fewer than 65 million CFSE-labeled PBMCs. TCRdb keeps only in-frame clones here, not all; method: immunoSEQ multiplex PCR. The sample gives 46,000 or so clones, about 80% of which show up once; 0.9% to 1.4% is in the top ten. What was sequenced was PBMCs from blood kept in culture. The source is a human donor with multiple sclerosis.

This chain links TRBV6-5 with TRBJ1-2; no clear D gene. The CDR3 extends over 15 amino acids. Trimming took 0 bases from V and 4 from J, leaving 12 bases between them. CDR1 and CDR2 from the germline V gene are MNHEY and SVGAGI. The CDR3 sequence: CASSYSPSVFYGYTF. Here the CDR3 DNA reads TGTGCCAGCAGTTACTCACCCAGTGTCTTCTATGGCTACACCTTC.

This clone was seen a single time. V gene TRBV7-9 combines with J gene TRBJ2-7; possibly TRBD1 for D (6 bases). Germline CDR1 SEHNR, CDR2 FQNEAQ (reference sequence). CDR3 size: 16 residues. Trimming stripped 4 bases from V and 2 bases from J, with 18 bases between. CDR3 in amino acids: CASSSTGGGQTYEQYF. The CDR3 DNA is TGTGCCAGCAGCTCAACAGGTGGGGGCCAGACCTACGAGCAGTACTTC.

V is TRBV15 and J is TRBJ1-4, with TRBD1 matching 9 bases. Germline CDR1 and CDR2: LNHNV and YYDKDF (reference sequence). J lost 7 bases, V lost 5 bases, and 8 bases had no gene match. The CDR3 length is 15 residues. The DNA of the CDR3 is TGTGCCACCAGCGATCCCGGGACAGGGTTTGAAAAACTGTTTTTT. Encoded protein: CATSDPGTGFEKLFF.

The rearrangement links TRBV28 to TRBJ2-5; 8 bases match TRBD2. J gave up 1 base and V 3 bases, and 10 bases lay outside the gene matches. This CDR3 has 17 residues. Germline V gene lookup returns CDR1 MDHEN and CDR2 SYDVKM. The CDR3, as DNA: TGTGCCAGCAGTTTTATTTTCGGGGGGGGCCCCCAAGAGACCCAGTACTTC. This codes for CASSFIFGGGPQETQYF.

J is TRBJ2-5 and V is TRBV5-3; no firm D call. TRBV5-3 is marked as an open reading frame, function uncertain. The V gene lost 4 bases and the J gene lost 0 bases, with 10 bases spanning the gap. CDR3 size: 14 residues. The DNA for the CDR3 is TGTGCCAGAAGCGGCACCCGGTACCAAGAGACCCAGTACTTC. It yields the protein CARSGTRYQETQYF.

CDR3 sequence reads: CASSSTGFSYEQYF. As DNA, the CDR3 is TGTGCCAGCAGTTCTACCGGTTTCTCCTACGAGCAGTACTTC. V and J are TRBV28 and TRBJ2-7, with no clear D. CDR1 is MDHEN and CDR2 is SYDVKM in the germline V gene. V was trimmed by 4 bases and J by 0 bases, leaving 10 bases between them. The CDR3 is made up of 14 amino acids.

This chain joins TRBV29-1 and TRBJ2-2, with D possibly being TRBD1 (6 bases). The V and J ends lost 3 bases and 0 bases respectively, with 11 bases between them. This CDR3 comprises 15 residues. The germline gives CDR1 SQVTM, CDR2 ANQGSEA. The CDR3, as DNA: TGCAGCGTTGATCCGGGACAATCGAACACCGGGGAGCTGTTTTTT. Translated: CSVDPGQSNTGELFF.

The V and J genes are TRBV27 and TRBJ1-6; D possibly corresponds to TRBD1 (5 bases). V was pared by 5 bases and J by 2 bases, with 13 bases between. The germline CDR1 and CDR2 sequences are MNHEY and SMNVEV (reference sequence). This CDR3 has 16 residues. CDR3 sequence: CASSAGTSPYNSPLHF. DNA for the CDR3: TGTGCCAGCAGTGCCGGGACTTCGCCCTATAATTCACCCCTCCACTTT.

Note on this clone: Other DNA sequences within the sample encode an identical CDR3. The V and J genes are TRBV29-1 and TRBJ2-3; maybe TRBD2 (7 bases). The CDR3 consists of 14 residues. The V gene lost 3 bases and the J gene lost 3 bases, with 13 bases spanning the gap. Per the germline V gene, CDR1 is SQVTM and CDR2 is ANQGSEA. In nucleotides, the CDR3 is TGCAGCGTTGAGGGGGGGCGGGGTACAGATACGCAGTATTTT. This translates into CSVEGGRGTDTQYF.

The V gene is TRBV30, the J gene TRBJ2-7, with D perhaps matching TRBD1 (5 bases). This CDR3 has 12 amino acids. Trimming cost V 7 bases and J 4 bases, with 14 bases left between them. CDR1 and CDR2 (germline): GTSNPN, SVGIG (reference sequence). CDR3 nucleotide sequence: TGTGCCTCATCTCGGGCAGGGTACGAGCAGTACTTC. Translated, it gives CASSRAGYEQYF.